The 26 T cell receptor beta chains in this list originate from one sample, sequenced in a study of control samples from healthy donors and cancer patients. Only in-frame clones appear in the TCRdb table, and some are missing; sequencing was by immunoSEQ multiplex PCR. The sample carries 95,000 to 150,000 clones, about 90% recorded once. The source material was blood. Receptor source: a man between 50 and 59 years old in good health.

The chain uses TRBV6-4 and TRBJ2-3; D uncertain. V was clipped by 6 bases and J by 9 bases, with 4 bases between them. CDR3 length: 9 amino acids. CDR1 and CDR2 from the germline V gene are MRHNA and SNTAGT. The CDR3 sequence: CASSHTQYF. CDR3 in DNA: TGTGCCAGCAGCCACACGCAGTATTTT.

The V and J genes are TRBV3-1 (or the pseudogene TRBV3-2) and TRBJ2-5; a weak D match, TRBD2 (5 bases). CDR3 length: 13 amino acids. Trimming took 4 bases from V and 7 from J, leaving 13 bases between them. Germline V gives CDR1 LGHDT, CDR2 YNNKEL (reference sequence). The DNA for the CDR3 is TGTGCCAGCAGCCCAACTAGGAAGATGACCCAGTACTTC. It codes for CASSPTRKMTQYF.

The chain has TRBV30 and TRBJ1-1, with unresolved D. V was cut by 2 bases and J by 1 base, with 8 bases left in between. CDR3 length: 13 residues. The V gene's germline CDR1 is GTSNPN and CDR2 SVGIG (reference sequence). CDR3 protein: CAWSKTANTEAFF. The CDR3, as DNA: TGTGCCTGGAGTAAAACAGCGAACACTGAAGCTTTCTTT.

The chain carries TRBV5-1 and TRBJ2-1; D gene ambiguous. The CDR3 is 12 amino acids. CDR1 SGHRS and CDR2 YFSETQ come from the germline V gene. V gave up 3 bases and J gave up 6 bases, with 7 bases separating them. CDR3 bases: TGCGCCAGCAGCTCGGATTCCAATGAGCAGTTCTTC. Translation: CASSSDSNEQFF.

The chain uses TRBV2 and TRBJ1-1, with a possible D match to TRBD1 (6 bases). In germline, CDR1 is SNHLY, CDR2 FYNNEI. Between the trimmed V and J ends, which lost 10 bases and 6 bases, there was a span of 15 bases. The CDR3 has 12 residues. CDR3 sequence: CAIGRGWPEAFF. Written as DNA, the CDR3 is TGTGCCATAGGCAGGGGATGGCCTGAAGCTTTCTTT.

The chain uses TRBV7-9 and TRBJ2-2; 8 bases agree with TRBD1. In germline, CDR1 is SEHNR, CDR2 FQNEAQ (reference sequence). This CDR3 comprises 16 residues. Trimming at V came to 3 bases and at J to 5 bases, leaving 8 bases not matched to a gene. CDR3 nucleotides: TGTGCCAGCAGCTTGGGCGGACAGGGTGTTACCGGGGAGCTGTTTTTT. Protein product: CASSLGGQGVTGELFF.

CDR3 bases: TGTGCCAGCAGTGAAGGTGAAGGGGGAGTGGGTTCACCCCTCCACTTT. Translation: CASSEGEGGVGSPLHF. V and J are TRBV2 and TRBJ1-6; D may be TRBD1 (6 bases). V gave up 1 base and J gave up 9 bases, with 16 bases separating them. CDR1 and CDR2 (germline): SNHLY, FYNNEI. This CDR3 is built from 16 residues.

The V gene is TRBV7-9, the J gene TRBJ1-2; 10 bases match TRBD1. Germline assignment: CDR1 SEHNR and CDR2 FQNEAQ (reference sequence). With V trimmed by 7 bases and J by 1 base, 9 bases remained unmatched. The CDR3 sequence is 16 residues long. CDR3 sequence: CASTSGGDRGNYGYTF. The CDR3 DNA reads as TGTGCCAGCACCTCCGGTGGGGACAGGGGTAACTATGGCTACACCTTC.

This rearrangement joins TRBV27 to TRBJ1-1, with D hard to call. The germline V gene encodes CDR1 MNHEY and CDR2 SMNVEV (reference sequence). The CDR3 contains 15 residues. Trimming pared 8 bases from V and 0 bases from J, leaving 16 bases between. In DNA, the CDR3 is TGTGCCAGCGTAGAGGGTGCAGGCTTGAACACTGAAGCTTTCTTT. This codes for CASVEGAGLNTEAFF.

The chain recombines TRBV30 with TRBJ2-1, with D possibly TRBD1 on 6 matching bases. Trimming left V 5 bases short and J 5 bases short, with 16 bases between. This CDR3 region has 14 residues. Germline loops: CDR1 GTSNPN, CDR2 SVGIG (reference sequence). The CDR3 nucleotides read TGTGCCTGGTGGACAGTCGGAAATAACAATGAGCAGTTCTTC. It encodes CAWWTVGNNNEQFF. The complete variable domain, with remaining parts taken from reference TRBV30 and TRBJ2-1, reads SQTIHQWPATLVQPVGSPLSLECTVEGTSNPNLYWYRQAAGRGLQLLFYSVGIGQISSEVPQNLSASRPQDRQFILSSKKLLLSDSGFYLCAWWTVGNNNEQFFGPGTRLTVL.

This chain joins TRBV5-4 and TRBJ2-2; D gene ambiguous. Trimming left V 1 base short and J 5 bases short, with 12 bases between. CDR1 is SGHNT, CDR2 YYREEE, per germline (reference sequence). This CDR3 contains 15 residues. As DNA, the CDR3 is TGTGCCAGCAGCTTGAGACTGGCCGGAACCGGGGAGCTGTTTTTT. Translating it yields CASSLRLAGTGELFF. Full variable domain (outside the CDR3, taken from reference TRBV5-4 and TRBJ2-2): ETGVTQSPTHLIKTRGQQVTLRCSSQSGHNTVSWYQQALGQGPQFIFQYYREEENGRGNFPPRFSGLQFPNYSSELNVNALELDDSALYLCASSLRLAGTGELFFGEGSRLTVL.

Details on this clone: Other DNA sequences in the sample encode the same CDR3. This sequence joins TRBV16 and TRBJ1-4; D is unclear. Germline assignment: CDR1 KGHSY and CDR2 FQNENV. V was pared by 4 bases and J by 3 bases, with 6 bases between. This CDR3 region has 13 residues. The CDR3 protein is CASSRGSNEKLFF. CDR3 DNA sequence: TGTGCCAGCAGCCGGGGTTCTAATGAAAAACTGTTTTTT.

This clone was found once. This rearrangement joins TRBV12-3 or TRBV12-4 to TRBJ1-1; D remains unclear. V lost 0 bases to trimming and J lost 7 bases, with 3 bases between them. The CDR3 runs 11 residues. Written as DNA, the CDR3 is TGTGCCAGCAGTTTAGCGCGTGAAGCTTTCTTT. This gives the protein CASSLAREAFF.

V usage is TRBV5-1 and J usage is TRBJ2-7; 9 bases are shared with TRBD1. The germline CDR1 and CDR2 sequences are SGHRS and YFSETQ. Trimming removed 4 bases from V and 7 bases from J; junction bases left unmatched: 6. The CDR3 has 13 amino acids. CDR3 sequence: CASSRSDRGEQYF. Here the CDR3 DNA reads TGCGCCAGCAGCCGTTCGGACAGGGGAGAGCAGTACTTC. Full variable domain (remainder filled in from reference TRBV5-1 and TRBJ2-7): KAGVTQTPRYLIKTRGQQVTLSCSPISGHRSVSWYQQTPGQGLQFLFEYFSETQRNKGNFPGRFSGRQFSNSRSEMNVSTLELGDSALYLCASSRSDRGEQYFGPGTRLTVT.

There are a few counts of this clone. The chain is built from TRBV5-6 and TRBJ2-1; tentatively, D is TRBD1 or TRBD2 (6 bases each). V lost 3 bases and J 0 bases, leaving 13 bases between the germline ends. The V gene's germline CDR1 is SGHDT and CDR2 YYEEEE. This CDR3 comprises 16 residues. For the CDR3, the DNA is TGTGCCAGCAGCTCTCGGGGGCCTAGCTCCTACAATGAGCAGTTCTTC. It yields the protein CASSSRGPSSYNEQFF.

J is TRBJ1-3 and V is TRBV25-1, with D possibly being TRBD1 (6 bases). The CDR3 sequence is 17 residues long. The ends were cut back, 1 base at V and 0 bases at J, with 13 bases in the middle. CDR1 MGHDK and CDR2 SYGVNS come from the germline V gene. The CDR3 sequence is CASSEWATGSSGNTIYF. The CDR3 nucleotides are TGTGCCAGCAGTGAATGGGCCACAGGGTCCTCTGGAAACACCATATATTTT.

V and J are TRBV6-5 and TRBJ1-1; TRBD1 aligns across 7 bases. Germline loops: CDR1 MNHEY, CDR2 SVGAGI. The CDR3 consists of 14 residues. Trimming cost V 8 bases and J 1 base; bases outside gene matches: 7. For the CDR3, the DNA is TGTGCCAGCGGGGCAGGGGGTGCGAACACTGAAGCTTTCTTT. Translation: CASGAGGANTEAFF.

This chain connects TRBV4-3 to TRBJ1-5; 8 bases align to TRBD1. The trim removed 0 bases at V and 2 bases at J, leaving 12 bases unmatched. The CDR3 is 19 residues long. Germline assignment: CDR1 LGHNA and CDR2 YSLEER. In nucleotides, the CDR3 is TGCGCCAGCAGCCAAGAAGTTTGGTCAGGGGGCCGTGGCAATCAGCCCCAGCATTTT. As protein: CASSQEVWSGGRGNQPQHF.

This chain links TRBV6-2 or TRBV6-3 with TRBJ1-5, with 11 bases matching TRBD1. Looked up from germline, CDR1 is MNHEY and CDR2 is SVGEGT. V dropped 6 bases and J dropped 7; count of bases not matched to a gene: 5. The CDR3 totals 14 residues. In DNA, the CDR3 is TGTGCCAGCAGCCTTCGGACAGGGGGCCAGCCCCAGCATTTT. It translates to CASSLRTGGQPQHF.

The chain links TRBV19 to TRBJ2-7; D may be TRBD1 (6 bases). Trimming took off 3 bases at V and 6 bases at J, with 12 bases between the two ends. Germline V CDR1 and CDR2: LNHDA, SQIVND (reference sequence). The CDR3 extends over 13 amino acids. The CDR3 DNA reads as TGTGCCAGTAGTATGGGTAGGGGGAGCGAGCAGTACTTC. Residues: CASSMGRGSEQYF.

V is TRBV6-5 and J is TRBJ2-1; D gene uncertain. The CDR3 consists of 11 residues. V lost 7 bases and J lost 2, with 3 bases in between. Germline V gene data show CDR1 as MNHEY and CDR2 as SVGAGI. In DNA form, the CDR3 reads TGTGCCAGCACTGCCTACAATGAGCAGTTCTTC. The encoded protein is CASTAYNEQFF.

The V call is TRBV2, the J call TRBJ2-6; no clear D gene. CDR1 is SNHLY, CDR2 FYNNEI, per germline. V gave up 9 bases and J gave up 2 bases, with 17 bases separating them. The CDR3 extends over 16 amino acids. Written as DNA, the CDR3 is TGTGCCAGGGAGACGGGTAACTCTACTGGGGCCAACGTCCTGACTTTC. Residues: CARETGNSTGANVLTF. The full variable domain, in which reference TRBV2 and TRBJ2-6 provide the parts outside the CDR3, is EPEVTQTPSHQVTQMGQEVILRCVPISNHLYFYWYRQILGQKVEFLVSFYNNEISEKSEIFDDQFSVERPDGSNFTLKIRSTKLEDSAMYFCARETGNSTGANVLTFGAGSRLTVL.

The V call is TRBV27, the J call TRBJ2-1; D tentatively fits TRBD1 or TRBD2 (5 bases each). V lost 5 bases, J lost 10 bases, and 12 bases lay in between. CDR3 length: 12 residues. Per the germline V gene, CDR1 is MNHEY and CDR2 is SMNVEV (reference sequence). This chain's CDR3 is CASSATEGEQFF. CDR3 bases: TGTGCCAGCAGTGCAACTGAGGGGGAGCAGTTCTTC.

CDR3 sequence (DNA): TGTGCCAGTAGTCTAGGGACAGGGATGAACACTGAAGCTTTCTTT. It codes for CASSLGTGMNTEAFF. The chain links TRBV19 to TRBJ1-1; TRBD1 matches at 9 bases. J gave up 0 bases and V 5 bases, and 4 bases lay outside the gene matches. Germline V gene sequence: CDR1 LNHDA, CDR2 SQIVND (reference sequence). CDR3 length: 15 amino acids.

J is TRBJ1-5 and V is TRBV3-1 (or the pseudogene TRBV3-2); 8 nucleotides match TRBD1. This CDR3 contains 15 residues. Germline CDR1 is LGHDT and CDR2 is YNNKEL (reference sequence). Trimming removed 4 bases from V and 7 bases from J; junction bases left unmatched: 9. The chain's CDR3 is CASSPLSGGGQPQHF. The CDR3 coding sequence is TGTGCCAGCAGCCCCCTGTCAGGGGGCGGCCAGCCCCAGCATTTT.

For this clone: The junction departs from germline at one end; a sequencing error may be responsible. The CDR3 region is CASSLGPGGF. The CDR3 DNA follows: TGTGCCAGCAGCTTAGGGCCAGGGGGCTTC. The chain links TRBV7-9 to TRBJ1-2, with TRBD1 matching 7 bases. Germline CDR1 reads SEHNR; CDR2 reads FQNEAQ (reference sequence). CDR3 length: 10 residues.